This passage covers 20 T cell receptor beta chains from one sample sequenced in a study of blood T cells in healthy people across ages. Sample-barcoded 5' priming and a J-beta primer mix drove a second PCR of 7 to 11 cycles. Each CDR3 protein gets one entry after TCRdb re-called the 5' RACE reads with MiXCR. The data show fewer than 950,000 distinct CDR3 sequences, less than 70% seen once. Source material: blood. Source of these receptors: a man at least 80 years old in good health.

The V call is TRBV21-1, the J call TRBJ2-1; the table's D call of TRBD2 was not tested on the DNA. TRBV21-1 is shown as a pseudogene. The CDR3 has 16 amino acids. DNA of the CDR3: TGTGCCAGCAGCAAGGGCGGACTAGCGGTATACAATGAGCAGTTCTTC. It encodes CASSKGGLAVYNEQFF.

This chain uses TRBV28 with TRBJ1-4; possible D gene TRBD1, 5 bases. The CDR3 loop spans 17 amino acids. Germline assignment: CDR1 MDHEN and CDR2 SYDVKM. V gave up 7 bases and J gave up 8 bases, with 26 bases separating them. The CDR3 loop reads CASTKRGAQGLREKLFF. The CDR3 nucleotides are TGTGCCAGCACAAAAAGGGGCGCTCAGGGTCTGAGAGAAAAACTGTTTTTT.

In its sample, this clonotype was seen once. At one end, the junction sequence differs from germline, possibly due to a read error. The chain recombines TRBV28 with TRBJ2-7; 7 bases align to TRBD1. There are 13 residues in the CDR3. Per germline, CDR1 MDHEN and CDR2 SYDVKM. DNA for the CDR3: TGTGCCAGCAGTCACGGACAGGTCCACGAGCAGTACTTT. Protein sequence: CASSHGQVHEQYF.

This chain links TRBV20-1 with TRBJ2-4; the match to TRBD2 covers 8 bases. CDR1 is DFQATT and CDR2 is SNEGSKA in the germline V gene (reference sequence). Trimming took 0 bases from V and 9 from J; bases not matched to a gene: 10. This CDR3 spans 15 amino acids. The CDR3 DNA sequence: TGCAGTGCTAGAGATCGTGGACTAGCTACTCCCATTCAGTACTTC. The encoded protein is CSARDRGLATPIQYF.

V usage is TRBV12-3 or TRBV12-4 and J usage is TRBJ1-2; weak D call: TRBD1 (5 bases). The CDR3 has 13 residues. Trimming cost V 3 bases and J 7 bases, with 12 bases left between them. Here the CDR3 DNA reads TGTGCCAGCAGTTTGAACGGGGGTAGTGGCTACACCTTC. Amino acids: CASSLNGGSGYTF.

This chain links TRBV7-6 with TRBJ2-1; 9 bases agree with TRBD2. In germline, CDR1 is SGHVS, CDR2 FNYEAQ. Trimming cost V 2 bases and J 4 bases; bases outside gene matches: 6. This CDR3 region has 16 residues. This chain's CDR3 is CASSLIGLATYNEQFF. The CDR3 DNA follows: TGTGCCAGCAGCTTAATTGGACTAGCGACGTACAATGAGCAGTTCTTC. Looking up the rest from reference TRBV7-6 and TRBJ2-1 gives the full variable domain: GAGVSQSPRYKVTKRGQDVALRCDPISGHVSLYWYRQALGQGPEFLTYFNYEAQQDKSGLPNDRFSAERPEGSISTLTIQRTEQRDSAMYRCASSLIGLATYNEQFFGPGTRLTVL.

This clonotype was picked up a small number of times. The chain links TRBV9 to TRBJ1-5; no clear D gene. The germline V gene has CDR1 SGDLS and CDR2 YYNGEE. V was shortened by 0 bases and J by 5 bases, with 12 bases between the two germline ends. This CDR3 contains 15 residues. The CDR3 nucleotides are TGTGCCAGCAGCGTAGGGACTGGGTATGATCAGCCCCAGCATTTT. Translated: CASSVGTGYDQPQHF. The whole variable domain, remainder taken from reference TRBV9 and TRBJ1-5, is DSGVTQTPKHLITATGQRVTLRCSPRSGDLSVYWYQQSLDQGLQFLIQYYNGEERAKGNILERFSAQQFPDLHSELNLSSLELGDSALYFCASSVGTGYDQPQHFGDGTRLSIL.

This clonotype was detected only once. CDR3 region: CASSITPGRNYGYTF. CDR3 bases: TGTGCCAGCAGTATTACCCCGGGACGTAACTATGGCTACACCTTC. This chain uses TRBV7-2 with TRBJ1-2, with TRBD1 as a possible D gene (5 bases). CDR1 and CDR2 from the germline V gene are SGHTA and FQGNSA. The CDR3 covers 15 residues. With 6 bases removed from V and 1 base from J, the gap between germline ends came to 15 bases.

CDR3 amino acids: CASSYRTAVDSYEQYF. CDR3 bases: TGTGCCAGCAGCTACCGGACTGCCGTCGACTCCTACGAGCAGTACTTC. J is TRBJ2-7 and V is TRBV7-2; a weak D match, TRBD2 (5 bases). Trimming took 4 bases from V and 0 from J, leaving 16 bases between them. CDR1 and CDR2 (germline): SGHTA, FQGNSA. The CDR3 spans 16 residues.

The chain is built from TRBV3-1 and TRBJ2-1, with D tentatively TRBD1 (6 bases). Matching the DNA end better, TRBJ2-7 makes the J call doubtful. Germline-derived CDR1 and CDR2 are LGHDT and YNNKEL (reference sequence). The CDR3 runs to 14 residues. CDR3 bases: TGTGCCAGCAGCCAAGGGGCAGGGGTCTACGAGCAGTACTTC. Encoded protein: CASSQGAGVYEQYF.

The chain recombines TRBV20-1 with TRBJ2-5, with TRBD2 matching over 10 bases. V shed 0 bases, J shed 11 bases, and the junction held 9 bases outside the gene matches. Germline CDR1 is DFQATT and CDR2 is SNEGSKA (reference sequence). The CDR3 extends over 14 amino acids. This chain's CDR3 is CSARETSGSNEQYF. The CDR3 region has the DNA TGCAGTGCTAGAGAGACTAGCGGGTCCAATGAGCAGTACTTC.

This chain connects TRBV10-3 to TRBJ1-6, with TRBD1 as a possible D gene (6 bases). This CDR3 comprises 14 residues. The V end lost 10 bases, the J end lost 7 bases, and 17 bases lay between the germline ends. The germline CDR1 and CDR2 sequences are ENHRY and SYGVKD. The CDR3 DNA sequence: TGTGCCACTCGGGACAATTTCATGAATTCACCCCTCCACTTT. Translating it yields CATRDNFMNSPLHF.

This sequence joins TRBV7-9 and TRBJ2-4, with TRBD2 matching over 9 bases. Germline assignment: CDR1 SEHNR and CDR2 FQNEAQ (reference sequence). The CDR3 runs 19 residues. With V trimmed by 2 bases and J by 0 bases, 11 bases remained unmatched. In nucleotides, the CDR3 is TGTGCCAGCAGCTTAAGCACGCTAGCGGGGACCCTAGCCAAAAACATTCAGTACTTC. Its protein is CASSLSTLAGTLAKNIQYF.

This clonotype was detected a few times. This rearrangement joins TRBV20-1 to TRBJ2-5; 7 bases match TRBD2. CDR3 size: 17 residues. J lost 6 bases, V lost 6 bases, and 22 bases had no gene match. Germline CDR1 reads DFQATT; CDR2 reads SNEGSKA (reference sequence). The CDR3 here is CSAPPLGVAGPKKTQYF. The CDR3 nucleotides are TGCAGTGCGCCTCCCCTCGGGGTAGCGGGCCCCAAGAAGACCCAGTACTTC.

The J gene is TRBJ1-2, the V gene TRBV5-1; TRBD1 aligns across 7 bases. J was trimmed by 1 base and V by 0 bases; bases with no gene match: 6. The CDR3 is 16 residues long. Germline CDR1 and CDR2: SGHRS and YFSETQ. CDR3 sequence reads: CASSLGRDSVNYGYTF. The CDR3 DNA reads TGCGCCAGCAGCTTGGGCCGGGACAGCGTTAACTATGGCTACACCTTC.

The genes are TRBV28 and TRBJ2-7; D might be TRBD2 (5 bases). Trimming shortened V by 3 bases and J by 0 bases, and 9 bases separated the two germline ends. Looked up from germline, CDR1 is MDHEN and CDR2 is SYDVKM. This CDR3 is 14 amino acids long. CDR3 sequence: CASSFGGISYEQYF. CDR3 coding DNA: TGTGCCAGCAGTTTCGGAGGCATCTCCTACGAGCAGTACTTC.

The gene calls are TRBV12-3 or TRBV12-4 and TRBJ2-3; either TRBD1 or TRBD2 may fit D (5 bases each). V lost 0 bases and J lost 4, with 11 bases in between. The CDR3 has 15 amino acids. The chain's CDR3 is CASSLARVGADTQYF. The DNA of the CDR3 is TGTGCCAGCAGTTTAGCCAGAGTGGGGGCAGATACGCAGTATTTT.

The genes are TRBV4-1 and TRBJ2-1, with 8 bases matching TRBD2. This CDR3 has 16 amino acids. The trim removed 3 bases at V and 6 bases at J, leaving 10 bases unmatched. The V gene's germline CDR1 is MGHRA and CDR2 YSYEKL. The CDR3: CASSQDLGTSANEQFF. The CDR3 region has the DNA TGCGCCAGCAGCCAGGACCTCGGGACTAGTGCCAATGAGCAGTTCTTC.

The J gene is TRBJ2-7, the V gene TRBV5-5; 9 positions match TRBD2. V trimming: 1 base; J trimming: 4 bases; junction bases outside the gene matches: 9. The CDR3 runs 16 residues. The germline V gene encodes CDR1 SGHKS and CDR2 YYEKEE (reference sequence). The CDR3: CASSLRIAGVTYEQYF. The CDR3 DNA sequence: TGTGCCAGCAGCTTGAGGATAGCGGGAGTTACTTACGAGCAGTACTTC. Full variable domain (missing parts from reference TRBV5-5 and TRBJ2-7): DAGVTQSPTHLIKTRGQQVTLRCSPISGHKSVSWYQQVLGQGPQFIFQYYEKEERGRGNFPDRFSARQFPNYSSELNVNALLLGDSALYLCASSLRIAGVTYEQYFGPGTRLTVT.

The chain employs TRBV20-1 and TRBJ1-2; TRBD1 aligns across 8 bases. CDR3 length: 17 amino acids. Germline-derived CDR1 and CDR2 are DFQATT and SNEGSKA (reference sequence). The junction had 15 bases not matched to a gene; V was cut back by 6 bases and J by 0 bases. CDR3 coding DNA: TGCAGTGCACGGGTAGGGGGACAGGCCCTTTCTAACTATGGCTACACCTTC. The encoded protein is CSARVGGQALSNYGYTF.